These T cell receptor beta chains were read from a single sample in a study of T cells in Graves' hyperthyroidism and ophthalmopathy. TCRdb fed the multiplex PCR reads into MiXCR, producing one record per CDR3 protein. The table records more than 450,000 distinct CDR3 sequences, just under 20% of them present only once. The material sequenced was blood. These receptor sequences come from a man aged 40-55 years with Graves' ophthalmopathy. The CDR3 runs from the conserved cysteine through the conserved F or W. The D gene is left open where the match is weak. Clone size is shown for a subset of rows, as once, few, many or a class of expanded clone.

J: TRBJ2-3
V: TRBV5-1
D: .
size: many
DNA: TGCGCCAGCAGCAGACAGACCACAGATACGCAGTATTTT
CDR3: CASSRQTTDTQYF

J: TRBJ1-1
V: TRBV3-1
D: .
size: many
DNA: TGTGCCAGCAGCCAAGCGGCAGGGGTCACTGAAGCTTTCTTT
CDR3: CASSQAAGVTEAFF

J: TRBJ2-5
V: TRBV30
D: TRBD2
size: few
DNA: TGTGCCTACGGAGGGACTAGCGGGGGGTGGGGGGAGACCCAGTACTTC
CDR3: CAYGGTSGGWGETQYF

J: TRBJ1-1
V: TRBV12-3/TRBV12-4
D: .
size: many
DNA: TGTGCCAGCAGTTTGGGGGGGCCTGAAGCTTTCTTT
CDR3: CASSLGGPEAFF

J: TRBJ2-7
V: TRBV15
D: .
size: .
DNA: TGTGCCACCAGCAGAGATCCCTCATACAGCTCCTACGAGCAGTACTTC
CDR3: CATSRDPSYSSYEQYF

J: TRBJ2-1
V: TRBV5-1
D: .
size: .
DNA: TGCGCCAGCAGCTTGGTCAGCGGAGCCTCCTACAATGAGCAGTTCTTC
CDR3: CASSLVSGASYNEQFF

J: TRBJ2-7
V: TRBV6-1
D: .
size: many
DNA: TGTGCCAGCGGGTATTACGAGCAGTACTTC
CDR3: CASGYYEQYF

J: TRBJ2-6
V: TRBV4-2
D: .
size: .
DNA: TGTGCCAGCAGCCAAACTACAGGGTCTGGGGCCAACGTCCTGACTTTC
CDR3: CASSQTTGSGANVLTF

J: TRBJ2-1
V: TRBV4-1
D: .
size: .
DNA: TGCGCCAGCAGCCAAGAGATAACGGGAATAAATGAGCAGTTCTTC
CDR3: CASSQEITGINEQFF

J: TRBJ1-3
V: TRBV27
D: .
size: few
DNA: TGTACCAGCCGAAGTCCGACTGGAAACACCATATATTTT
CDR3: CTSRSPTGNTIYF

J: TRBJ1-2
V: TRBV29-1
D: .
size: .
DNA: TGCAGCGTTGAGGACAGTCGGTATGGCTACACCTTC
CDR3: CSVEDSRYGYTF

J: TRBJ2-7
V: TRBV20-1
D: TRBD2
size: many
DNA: TGCAGTGCTAGAGATATCCTAGCGGGAGCTCTCGAGCAGTACTTC
CDR3: CSARDILAGALEQYF

J: TRBJ1-1
V: TRBV5-8
D: .
size: few
DNA: TGTGCCAGCCAGCGTAGATTCTTGAACACTGAAGCTTTCTTT
CDR3: CASQRRFLNTEAFF

J: TRBJ1-2
V: TRBV7-8
D: .
size: .
DNA: TGTGCCAGCAGCGTAGTCCCGAGGGCGAACTATGGCTACACCTTC
CDR3: CASSVVPRANYGYTF

J: TRBJ2-3
V: TRBV5-1
D: TRBD2
size: .
DNA: TGCGCCAGCAGCTGGGGACTAGCAAACACAGATACGCAGTATTTT
CDR3: CASSWGLANTDTQYF

J: TRBJ2-7
V: TRBV6-2/TRBV6-3
D: TRBD2
size: few
DNA: TGTGCCAGCAGTTTAGCGGGAGCTTTCTACGAGCAGTACTTC
CDR3: CASSLAGAFYEQYF

J: TRBJ2-3
V: TRBV5-4
D: TRBD2
size: .
DNA: TGTGCCAGCAGCTTTTGGCTAGCGGGGACCACAGATACGCAGTATTTT
CDR3: CASSFWLAGTTDTQYF

J: TRBJ2-1
V: TRBV9
D: TRBD1
size: few
DNA: TGTGCCAGCAGCAAGTCCGGGACAGCATACAATGAGCAGTTCTTC
CDR3: CASSKSGTAYNEQFF

J: TRBJ1-5
V: TRBV5-6
D: .
size: few
DNA: TGTGCCAGCAGCGCCTCATATGGTCAGCCCCAGCATTTT
CDR3: CASSASYGQPQHF

J: TRBJ2-5
V: TRBV2
D: TRBD2
size: many
DNA: TGTGCCAGCACCTCGGGAGGCCAAGAGACCCAGTACTTC
CDR3: CASTSGGQETQYF

J: TRBJ2-1
V: TRBV7-2
D: TRBD2
size: many
DNA: TGTGCCAGCAACCGGGGAGCGGGGAGGACCTACAATGAGCAGTTCTTC
CDR3: CASNRGAGRTYNEQFF

J: TRBJ2-4
V: TRBV28
D: TRBD1
size: few
DNA: TGTGCCAGCAGGAGTAACAGGGGGCGTATGGACATTCAGTACTTC
CDR3: CASRSNRGRMDIQYF

J: TRBJ2-7
V: TRBV13
D: TRBD1
size: many
DNA: TGTGCCAGCAGTTCCGGGACAGGGAGGTGGGAGCAGTACTTC
CDR3: CASSSGTGRWEQYF

J: TRBJ2-7
V: TRBV27
D: TRBD2
size: .
DNA: TGTGCCAGCAGTGGGGGACTAGCGGGAATCTACGAGCAGTACTTC
CDR3: CASSGGLAGIYEQYF

J: TRBJ1-1
V: TRBV18
D: .
size: many
DNA: TGTGCCAGCTCAGCGATTAACACTGAAGCTTTCTTT
CDR3: CASSAINTEAFF

J: TRBJ2-7
V: TRBV11-2
D: TRBD2
size: few
DNA: TGTGCCAGCAGCTTAGCACTAGCGGGAGTCGAGCAGTACTTC
CDR3: CASSLALAGVEQYF

J: TRBJ2-1
V: TRBV5-1
D: TRBD2
size: .
DNA: TGCGCCAGCAGCTTCACTAGCGGGGGGCTCAATGAGCAGTTCTTC
CDR3: CASSFTSGGLNEQFF

J: TRBJ2-3
V: TRBV7-3
D: TRBD2
size: few
DNA: TGTGCCAGCAGTATTAGCGGGGGGGGGGCAGATACGCAGTATTTT
CDR3: CASSISGGGADTQYF

J: TRBJ2-3
V: TRBV13
D: TRBD2
size: many
DNA: TGTGCCAGCAGCCCCCGCCGTCCACTAGCGGGGGGGCATGATACGCAGTATTTT
CDR3: CASSPRRPLAGGHDTQYF

J: TRBJ2-5
V: TRBV11-2
D: TRBD1
size: .
DNA: TGTGCCAGCAGCTTGCGATGGACAGGGGTAATTCGGGAGACCCAGTACTTC
CDR3: CASSLRWTGVIRETQYF

J: TRBJ2-7
V: TRBV19
D: .
size: .
DNA: TGTGCCAGTAGTACTGGGGGCAGGGGCGCTGGCTACGAGCAGTACTTC
CDR3: CASSTGGRGAGYEQYF

J: TRBJ1-2
V: TRBV19
D: .
size: few
DNA: TGTGCCAGTACCCGGGGCCCCGCCGGTGGCTACACCTTC
CDR3: CASTRGPAGGYTF

J: TRBJ1-1
V: TRBV28
D: .
size: many
DNA: TGTGCCAGCAGTGTGACAGATCAGAACACTGAAGCTTTCTTT
CDR3: CASSVTDQNTEAFF

J: TRBJ2-7
V: TRBV2
D: TRBD2
size: .
DNA: TGTGCCAGCAACGGACTAGCGGGAGTACGGGAGCAGTACTTC
CDR3: CASNGLAGVREQYF

J: TRBJ2-1
V: TRBV6-1
D: .
size: few
DNA: TGTGCCAGCAGACCCGCGGGTCCCCACAATGAGCAGTTCTTC
CDR3: CASRPAGPHNEQFF

J: TRBJ2-3
V: TRBV6-1
D: TRBD2
size: .
DNA: TGTGCCAGCAGTGGGGCTAGCGGGCGCACAGATACGCAGTATTTT
CDR3: CASSGASGRTDTQYF

J: TRBJ1-1
V: TRBV12-3/TRBV12-4
D: .
size: many
DNA: TGTGCCAGCAGTTTAGGTTACACTGAAGCTTTCTTT
CDR3: CASSLGYTEAFF

J: TRBJ2-3
V: TRBV7-2
D: .
size: many
DNA: TGTGCCAGCAGCTTAGCTTTACCACCGGGAGCCCAGCAGTATTTT
CDR3: CASSLALPPGAQQYF

J: TRBJ1-1
V: TRBV6-1
D: .
size: few
DNA: TGTGCCAGCAGTGAACCGGGACACTGGAGTACTGAAGCTTTCTTT
CDR3: CASSEPGHWSTEAFF

J: TRBJ2-1
V: TRBV5-1
D: .
size: few
DNA: TGCGCCAGCAGCTTCCGGGACAACAATGAGCAGTTCTTC
CDR3: CASSFRDNNEQFF

J: TRBJ2-3
V: TRBV12-3/TRBV12-4
D: .
size: .
DNA: TGTGCCAGCAGTTTGTGGTCTAATACGCAGTATTTT
CDR3: CASSLWSNTQYF

J: TRBJ2-7
V: TRBV5-5
D: TRBD1
size: few
DNA: TGTGCCAGCAGCAAGCCCACAGGGGACGAGCAGTACTTC
CDR3: CASSKPTGDEQYF

J: TRBJ1-2
V: TRBV25-1
D: TRBD1
size: .
DNA: TGTGCCAGCAGAGGATCTTGGACAGGGAGCGCTAACTATGGCTACACCTTC
CDR3: CASRGSWTGSANYGYTF

J: TRBJ2-5
V: TRBV25-1
D: .
size: .
DNA: TGTGCCAGCAGTGAAACGGGAGTGATTCAGGAGACCAAGTACTTC
CDR3: CASSETGVIQETKYF

J: TRBJ2-1
V: TRBV10-3
D: .
size: .
DNA: TGTGCCACCCTGGCGGGAGAGGGGGATGAGCAGTTCTTC
CDR3: CATLAGEGDEQFF

J: TRBJ2-5
V: TRBV20-1
D: TRBD2
size: many
DNA: TGCAGTGCGTCTCGACTAGCGGGGGGAGAGACCCAGTACTTC
CDR3: CSASRLAGGETQYF